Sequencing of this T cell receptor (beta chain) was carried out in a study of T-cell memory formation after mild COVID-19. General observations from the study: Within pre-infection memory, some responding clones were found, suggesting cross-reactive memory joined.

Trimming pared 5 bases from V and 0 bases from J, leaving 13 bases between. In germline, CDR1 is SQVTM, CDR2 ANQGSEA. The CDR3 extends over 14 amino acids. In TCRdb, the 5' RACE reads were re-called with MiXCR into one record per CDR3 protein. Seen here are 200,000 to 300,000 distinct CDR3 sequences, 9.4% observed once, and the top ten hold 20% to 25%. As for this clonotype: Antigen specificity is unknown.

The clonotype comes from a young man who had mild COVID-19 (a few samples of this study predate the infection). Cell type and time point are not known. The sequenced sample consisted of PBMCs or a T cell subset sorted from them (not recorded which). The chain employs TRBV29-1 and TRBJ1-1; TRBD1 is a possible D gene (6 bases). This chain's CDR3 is CSVSRTAMNTEAFF. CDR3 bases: TGCAGCGTTTCCCGGACAGCTATGAACACTGAAGCTTTCTTT.